The sequence of this T cell receptor (beta chain) was determined in a study of CD8 T cells in Susac syndrome. The authors sequenced TCR beta from blood CD8+ and CD4+ T cells. V lost 0 bases and J lost 4, with 13 bases in between. Germline V gene lookup returns CDR1 GTSNPN and CDR2 SVGIG (reference sequence). The CDR3 contains 15 residues. Random hexamers served to reverse transcribe roughly 0.45 to 1 ug RNA. TCRdb re-derived calls from the immunoSEQ multiplex PCR reads in MiXCR, one entry per CDR3 protein. The sample carries 330,000 or so distinct CDR3 sequences, around 85% recorded once. The source material was CD8+ T cells from PBMCs. The rearrangement joins TRBV30 to TRBJ1-5; possibly TRBD1 for D (6 bases). The clonotype was recovered from a human donor with multiple sclerosis. The DNA for the CDR3 is TGTGCCTGGAGTGTCCCTCGGACAGAAAATCAGCCCCAGCATTTT. Amino acids: CAWSVPRTENQPQHF. Variable domain in full (rest from reference TRBV30 and TRBJ1-5): SQTIHQWPATLVQPVGSPLSLECTVEGTSNPNLYWYRQAAGRGLQLLFYSVGIGQISSEVPQNLSASRPQDRQFILSSKKLLLSDSGFYLCAWSVPRTENQPQHFGDGTRLSIL.